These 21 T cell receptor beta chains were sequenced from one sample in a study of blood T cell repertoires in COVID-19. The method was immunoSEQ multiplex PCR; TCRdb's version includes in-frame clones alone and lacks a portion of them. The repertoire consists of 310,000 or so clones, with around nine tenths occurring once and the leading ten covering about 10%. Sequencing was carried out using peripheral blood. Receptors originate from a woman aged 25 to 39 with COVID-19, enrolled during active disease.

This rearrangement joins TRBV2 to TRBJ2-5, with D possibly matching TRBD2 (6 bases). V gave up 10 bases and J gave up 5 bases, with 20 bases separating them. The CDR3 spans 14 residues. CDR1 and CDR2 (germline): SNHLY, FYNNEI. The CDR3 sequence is CAIPGLTPPETQYF. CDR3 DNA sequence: TGTGCCATACCTGGACTAACTCCTCCGGAGACCCAGTACTTC.

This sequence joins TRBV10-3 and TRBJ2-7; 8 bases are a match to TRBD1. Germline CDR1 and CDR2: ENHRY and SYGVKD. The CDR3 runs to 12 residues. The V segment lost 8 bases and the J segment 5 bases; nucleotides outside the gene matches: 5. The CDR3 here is CAISAGGDEQYF. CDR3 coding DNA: TGTGCCATCTCCGCAGGGGGCGACGAGCAGTACTTC.

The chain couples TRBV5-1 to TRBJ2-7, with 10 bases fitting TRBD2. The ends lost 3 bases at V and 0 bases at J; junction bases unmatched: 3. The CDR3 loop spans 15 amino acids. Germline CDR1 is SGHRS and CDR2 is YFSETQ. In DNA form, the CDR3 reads TGCGCCAGCAGCTCCGGACTAGCGGTCTCCTACGAGCAGTACTTC. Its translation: CASSSGLAVSYEQYF.

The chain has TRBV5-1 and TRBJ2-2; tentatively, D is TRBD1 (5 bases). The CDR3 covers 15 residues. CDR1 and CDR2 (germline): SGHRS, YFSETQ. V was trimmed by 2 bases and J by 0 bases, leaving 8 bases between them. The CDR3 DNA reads TGCGCCAGCAGCTTTGGACACACGAACACCGGGGAGCTGTTTTTT. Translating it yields CASSFGHTNTGELFF.

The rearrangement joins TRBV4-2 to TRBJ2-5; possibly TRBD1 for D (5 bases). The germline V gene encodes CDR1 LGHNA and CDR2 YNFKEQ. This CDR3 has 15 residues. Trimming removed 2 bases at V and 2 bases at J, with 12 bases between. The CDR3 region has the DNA TGTGCCAGCAGCCAAAGTTTCGACAGACAAGAGACCCAGTACTTC. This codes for CASSQSFDRQETQYF.

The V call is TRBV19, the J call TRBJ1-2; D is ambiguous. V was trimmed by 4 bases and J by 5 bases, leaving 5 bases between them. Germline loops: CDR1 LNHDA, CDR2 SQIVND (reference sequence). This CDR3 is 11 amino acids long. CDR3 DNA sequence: TGTGCCAGTAGTAGCGGTTATGGCTACACCTTC. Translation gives CASSSGYGYTF. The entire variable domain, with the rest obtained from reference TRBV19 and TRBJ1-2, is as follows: DGGITQSPKYLFRKEGQNVTLSCEQNLNHDAMYWYRQDPGQGLRLIYYSQIVNDFQKGDIAEGYSVSREKKESFPLTVTSAQKNPTAFYLCASSSGYGYTFGSGTRLTVV.

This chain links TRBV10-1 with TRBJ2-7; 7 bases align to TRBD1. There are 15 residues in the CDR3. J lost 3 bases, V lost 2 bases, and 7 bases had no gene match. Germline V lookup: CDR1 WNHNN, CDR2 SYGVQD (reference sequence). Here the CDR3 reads CASSETGTDVYEQYF. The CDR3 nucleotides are TGCGCCAGCAGTGAGACCGGGACAGACGTCTACGAGCAGTACTTC.

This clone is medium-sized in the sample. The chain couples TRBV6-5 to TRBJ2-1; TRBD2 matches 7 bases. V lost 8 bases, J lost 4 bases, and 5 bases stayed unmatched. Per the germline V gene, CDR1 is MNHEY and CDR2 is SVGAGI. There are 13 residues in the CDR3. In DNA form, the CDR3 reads TGTGCCAGCGGGACTACAAGTTACAATGAGCAGTTCTTC. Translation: CASGTTSYNEQFF.

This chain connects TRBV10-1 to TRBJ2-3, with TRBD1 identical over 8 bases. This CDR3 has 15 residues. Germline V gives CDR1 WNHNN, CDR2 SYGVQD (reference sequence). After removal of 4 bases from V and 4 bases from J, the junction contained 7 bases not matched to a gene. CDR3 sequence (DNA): TGCGCCAGCAGTGCCAGGACAGGGTCCGCAGATACGCAGTATTTT. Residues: CASSARTGSADTQYF.

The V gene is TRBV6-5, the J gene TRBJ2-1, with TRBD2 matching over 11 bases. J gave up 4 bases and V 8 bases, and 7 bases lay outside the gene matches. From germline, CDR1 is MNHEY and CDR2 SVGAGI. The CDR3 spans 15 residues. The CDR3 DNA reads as TGTGCCAGCTTCTCCGGGACTAGCGGTTACAATGAGCAGTTCTTC. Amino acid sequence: CASFSGTSGYNEQFF.

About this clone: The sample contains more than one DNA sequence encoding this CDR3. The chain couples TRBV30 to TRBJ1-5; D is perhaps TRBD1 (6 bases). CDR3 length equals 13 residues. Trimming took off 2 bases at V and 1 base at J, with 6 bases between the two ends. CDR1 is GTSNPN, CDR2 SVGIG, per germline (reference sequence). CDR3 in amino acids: CAWSTGSNQPQHF. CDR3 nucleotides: TGTGCCTGGAGTACAGGGAGCAATCAGCCCCAGCATTTT.

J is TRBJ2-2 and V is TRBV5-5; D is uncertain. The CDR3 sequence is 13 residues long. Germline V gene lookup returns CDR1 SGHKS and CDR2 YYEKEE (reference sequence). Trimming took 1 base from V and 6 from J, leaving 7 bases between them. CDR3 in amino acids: CASSLTGSGELFF. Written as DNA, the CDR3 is TGTGCCAGCAGCTTGACGGGTTCCGGGGAGCTGTTTTTT.

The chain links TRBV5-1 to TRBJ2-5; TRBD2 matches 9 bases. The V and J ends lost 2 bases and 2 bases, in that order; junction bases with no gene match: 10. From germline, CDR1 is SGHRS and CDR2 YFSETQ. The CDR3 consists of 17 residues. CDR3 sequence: CASSLAPAGGDQETQYF. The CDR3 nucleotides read TGCGCCAGCAGCTTAGCCCCAGCGGGAGGCGATCAAGAGACCCAGTACTTC.

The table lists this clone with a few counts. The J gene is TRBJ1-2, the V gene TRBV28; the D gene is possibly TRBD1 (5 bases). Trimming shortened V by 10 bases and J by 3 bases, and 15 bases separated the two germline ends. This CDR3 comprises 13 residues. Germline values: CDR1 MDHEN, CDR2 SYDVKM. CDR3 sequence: CATYDQGYYGYTF. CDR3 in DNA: TGTGCCACGTACGACCAGGGCTACTATGGCTACACCTTC.

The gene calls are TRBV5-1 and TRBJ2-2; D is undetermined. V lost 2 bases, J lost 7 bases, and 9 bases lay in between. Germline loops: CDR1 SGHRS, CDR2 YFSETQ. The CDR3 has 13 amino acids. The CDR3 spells CASSLDFGGELFF. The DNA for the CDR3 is TGCGCCAGCAGCTTAGACTTTGGCGGGGAGCTGTTTTTT.

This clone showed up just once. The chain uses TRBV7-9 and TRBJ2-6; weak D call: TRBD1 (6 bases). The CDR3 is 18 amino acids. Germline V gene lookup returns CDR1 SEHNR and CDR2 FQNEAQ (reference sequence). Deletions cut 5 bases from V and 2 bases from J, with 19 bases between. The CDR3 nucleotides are TGTGCCAGCAGCCCAAGGCCGGGCAGGGGAACTGGGGCCAACGTCCTGACTTTC. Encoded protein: CASSPRPGRGTGANVLTF.

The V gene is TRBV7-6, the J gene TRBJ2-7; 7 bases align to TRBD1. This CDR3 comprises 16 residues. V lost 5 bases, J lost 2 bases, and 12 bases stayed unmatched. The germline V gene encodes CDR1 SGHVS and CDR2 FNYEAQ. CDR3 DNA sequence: TGTGCCAGCAGCGCAGGTCCTGGGGACAGAGCCTACGAGCAGTACTTC. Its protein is CASSAGPGDRAYEQYF.

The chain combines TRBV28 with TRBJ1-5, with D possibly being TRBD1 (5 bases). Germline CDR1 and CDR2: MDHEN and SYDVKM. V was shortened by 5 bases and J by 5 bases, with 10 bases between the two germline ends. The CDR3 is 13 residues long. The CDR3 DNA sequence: TGTGCCAGCAGTGACGGGGGAGATCAGCCCCAGCATTTT. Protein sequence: CASSDGGDQPQHF.

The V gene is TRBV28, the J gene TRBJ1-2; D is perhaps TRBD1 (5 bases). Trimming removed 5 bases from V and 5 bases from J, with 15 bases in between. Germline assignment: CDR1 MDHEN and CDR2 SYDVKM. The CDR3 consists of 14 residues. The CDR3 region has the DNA TGTGCCAGCAGTCAGTCCCTCGACAGATATGGCTACACCTTC. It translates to CASSQSLDRYGYTF.

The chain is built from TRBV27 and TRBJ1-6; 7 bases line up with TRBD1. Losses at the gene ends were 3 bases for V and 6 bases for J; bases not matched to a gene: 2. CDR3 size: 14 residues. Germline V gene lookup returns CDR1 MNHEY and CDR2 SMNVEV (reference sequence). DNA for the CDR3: TGTGCCAGCAGTTTGAACAGGGGTAATTCACCCCTCCACTTT. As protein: CASSLNRGNSPLHF.

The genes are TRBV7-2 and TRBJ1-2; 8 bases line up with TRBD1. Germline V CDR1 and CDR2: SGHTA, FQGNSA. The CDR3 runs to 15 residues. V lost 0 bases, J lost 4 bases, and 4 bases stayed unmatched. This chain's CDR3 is CASSLAGQASYGYTF. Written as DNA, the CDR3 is TGTGCCAGCAGCTTAGCGGGACAGGCCAGCTATGGCTACACCTTC.